This T cell receptor (beta chain) stems from a study of cytomegalovirus exposure and HLA in healthy donors. Though nominally healthy at sampling, donors likely had unrecorded immune exposures. V trimming: 6 bases; J trimming: 3 bases; junction bases outside the gene matches: 23. This CDR3 spans 20 amino acids. The germline V gene has CDR1 MDHEN and CDR2 SYDVKM. Primers for the PCR totalled 60 Vbeta and 13 Jbeta. TCRdb keeps only in-frame clones here, not all; method: immunoSEQ multiplex PCR. In the table there are 160,000 or so clones, roughly 90% of which are singletons. This chain links TRBV28 with TRBJ2-7; 10 nucleotides line up with TRBD1. The sequence came from a woman aged 18-35 years in good health and CMV-seronegative. The source material was PBMCs. The CDR3 DNA reads as TGTGCCAGCAGCTCTATCTACCCCCAAACCGGGACAGGGGACGGCTACGAGCAGTACTTC. As protein: CASSSIYPQTGTGDGYEQYF.